This T cell receptor beta chain was retrieved from a study of blood T cell repertoires in COVID-19. Study as a whole: Acute-phase and convalescent COVID-19 samples originated in the United States, Italy and Spain.

In assigning cohorts, the study relied on participant-reported clinical history. Produced via immunoSEQ multiplex PCR; TCRdb's table is partial and in-frame only. The sample lists a few hundred thousand clones, approximately 90% occurring once. V shed 4 bases and J 7 bases; nucleotides not matched to a gene: 7. The CDR3 covers 13 residues. Looked up from germline, CDR1 is SEHNR and CDR2 is FQNEAQ (reference sequence). The sequencing sample was made of PBMCs or T cells enriched from blood (not recorded which). This TCR came from a woman aged 30 to 39 who had recovered from COVID-19. This chain joins TRBV7-9 and TRBJ2-7; 7 bases agree with TRBD1. CDR3 nucleotides: TGTGCCAGCAGCTGGGGACAGTTGGGGGAGCAGTACTTC. Amino acid sequence: CASSWGQLGEQYF.